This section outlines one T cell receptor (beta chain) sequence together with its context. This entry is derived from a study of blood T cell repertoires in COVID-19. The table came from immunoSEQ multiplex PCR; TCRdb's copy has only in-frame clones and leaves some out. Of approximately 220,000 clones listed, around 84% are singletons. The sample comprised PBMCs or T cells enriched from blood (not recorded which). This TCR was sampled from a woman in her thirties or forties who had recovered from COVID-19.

CDR3 in DNA: TGTGCCAGCTCACCCGGGACAGCACTGAACACTGAAGCTTTCTTT. It encodes CASSPGTALNTEAFF. This rearrangement joins TRBV18 to TRBJ1-1; 7 bases line up with TRBD1. Germline trimming cut 3 bases from V and 0 bases from J; bases unmatched to any gene: 4. The CDR3 totals 15 residues. Germline V CDR1 and CDR2: KGHSH, LQKENI.